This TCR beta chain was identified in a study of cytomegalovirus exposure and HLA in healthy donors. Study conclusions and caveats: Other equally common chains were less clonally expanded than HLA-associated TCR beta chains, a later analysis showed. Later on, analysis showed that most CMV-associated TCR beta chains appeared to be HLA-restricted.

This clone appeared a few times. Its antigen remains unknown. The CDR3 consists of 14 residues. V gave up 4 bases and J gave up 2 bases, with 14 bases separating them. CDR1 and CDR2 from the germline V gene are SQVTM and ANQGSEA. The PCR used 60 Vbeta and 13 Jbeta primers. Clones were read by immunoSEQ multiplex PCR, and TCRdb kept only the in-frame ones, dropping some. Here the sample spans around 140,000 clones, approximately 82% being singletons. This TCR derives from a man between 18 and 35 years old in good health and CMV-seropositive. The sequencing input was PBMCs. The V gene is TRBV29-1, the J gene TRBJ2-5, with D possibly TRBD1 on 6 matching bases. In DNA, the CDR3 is TGCAGCGTTGTGACACAGGGTCGACAAGAGACCCAGTACTTC. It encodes CSVVTQGRQETQYF.